These 14 T cell receptor beta chains were sequenced from one sample in a study of cytomegalovirus exposure and HLA in healthy donors. A multiplex PCR was run with 60 Vbeta primers and 13 Jbeta primers. Here immunoSEQ multiplex PCR was the method, and the copy in TCRdb shows in-frame clones only, minus some. The sample includes 100,000 to 150,000 clones, roughly 74% of them seen just once. Material: PBMCs. Every receptor here comes from a male donor in good health and CMV-seronegative.

The chain carries TRBV19 and TRBJ2-1, with 9 bases identical to TRBD2. The CDR3 runs 15 residues. V gave up 6 bases and J gave up 0 bases; unmatched junction bases: 3. The V gene's germline CDR1 is LNHDA and CDR2 SQIVND (reference sequence). CDR3 sequence (DNA): TGTGCCAGTAGGAGCGGGGGGAGCTCCTACAATGAGCAGTTCTTC. Translation: CASRSGGSSYNEQFF.

The V and J genes are TRBV4-3 and TRBJ1-1; D is perhaps TRBD1 (6 bases). The CDR3 is 15 amino acids. The V and J ends lost 0 bases and 4 bases respectively, with 12 bases between them. The V gene's germline CDR1 is LGHNA and CDR2 YSLEER. The CDR3 bases are TGCGCCAGCAGCCAAGATTCCCCAGGGGCCACTGAAGCTTTCTTT. This encodes CASSQDSPGATEAFF.

The chain carries TRBV6-1 and TRBJ2-3; no firm D call. CDR3 length: 11 residues. The V end lost 5 bases, the J end lost 7 bases, and 7 bases lay between the germline ends. Germline assignment: CDR1 MNHNS and CDR2 SASEGT. This chain's CDR3 is CASSQDYTQYF. CDR3 bases: TGTGCCAGCAGTCAGGATTATACGCAGTATTTT.

V gene TRBV5-1 combines with J gene TRBJ2-2, with 8 bases fitting TRBD1. CDR1 is SGHRS, CDR2 YFSETQ, per germline. There are 15 residues in the CDR3. V shed 2 bases, J shed 5 bases, and the junction held 5 bases outside the gene matches. CDR3 sequence: CASSFGTGLTGELFF. CDR3 sequence (DNA): TGCGCCAGCAGCTTCGGGACAGGCCTTACCGGGGAGCTGTTTTTT. Using reference TRBV5-1 and TRBJ2-2 for the parts outside the CDR3, the full variable domain is KAGVTQTPRYLIKTRGQQVTLSCSPISGHRSVSWYQQTPGQGLQFLFEYFSETQRNKGNFPGRFSGRQFSNSRSEMNVSTLELGDSALYLCASSFGTGLTGELFFGEGSRLTVL.

This clone was recorded many times. J is TRBJ1-1 and V is TRBV5-1; 8 positions match TRBD1. Germline V CDR1 and CDR2: SGHRS, YFSETQ. This CDR3 is built from 12 residues. V lost 4 bases and J lost 9; bases outside the gene matches: 5. The CDR3 region has the DNA TGCGCCAGCAGCCCCGGACAGGGTAAAGCTTTCTTT. It encodes CASSPGQGKAFF.

In nucleotides, the CDR3 is TGCGCCAGCAGCCAAGAGGGTAGCGGGAGGAGCAACGAGCAGTACTTC. Encoded protein: CASSQEGSGRSNEQYF. The rearrangement uses TRBV4-1 and TRBJ2-7, with 10 positions matching TRBD2. The CDR3 sequence is 16 residues long. V lost 0 bases, J lost 5 bases, and 7 bases stayed unmatched. Per germline, CDR1 MGHRA and CDR2 YSYEKL.

This chain connects TRBV7-9 to TRBJ2-7, with D possibly being TRBD2 (5 bases). The CDR3 contains 14 residues. CDR1 SEHNR and CDR2 FQNEAQ come from the germline V gene (reference sequence). V was shortened by 5 bases and J by 0 bases, with 11 bases between the two germline ends. CDR3 DNA sequence: TGTGCCAGCAGCCAACGGACTGCCTCCTACGAGCAGTACTTC. It translates to CASSQRTASYEQYF.

V usage is TRBV7-9 and J usage is TRBJ2-5; D is ambiguous. CDR1 and CDR2 (germline): SEHNR, FQNEAQ (reference sequence). The CDR3 is 14 residues long. V was trimmed by 0 bases and J by 3 bases, leaving 8 bases between them. CDR3 nucleotides: TGTGCCAGCAGCTTAGCCCGAGATAAAGAGACCCAGTACTTC. This translates into CASSLARDKETQYF.

The chain recombines TRBV27 with TRBJ2-5, with D perhaps TRBD2 (5 bases). The CDR3 runs 16 residues. V lost 4 bases and J lost 4, with 19 bases in between. CDR1 is MNHEY, CDR2 SMNVEV, per germline (reference sequence). This chain's CDR3 is CASSSNRGGWGETQYF. CDR3 nucleotide sequence: TGTGCCAGCAGTTCCAATCGTGGCGGGTGGGGAGAGACCCAGTACTTC.

This chain links TRBV5-1 with TRBJ2-2, with D possibly TRBD2 on 5 matching bases. CDR1 SGHRS and CDR2 YFSETQ come from the germline V gene. The ends were cut back, 5 bases at V and 6 bases at J, with 17 bases in the middle. There are 15 residues in the CDR3. The CDR3, as DNA: TGCGCCAGCAGTCGGACGCCCCCGGGGTCCGGGGAGCTGTTTTTT. Translating gives CASSRTPPGSGELFF.

The CDR3 here is CASSPGFLAAFF. CDR3 coding DNA: TGTGCCAGCAGCCCCGGGTTCCTAGCGGCTTTCTTT. The chain links TRBV28 to TRBJ1-1; D uncertain. The CDR3 covers 12 residues. Germline CDR1 MDHEN, CDR2 SYDVKM. Trimming shortened V by 6 bases and J by 11 bases, and 16 bases separated the two germline ends.

This chain's CDR3 is CASRVGSGELFF. The DNA of the CDR3 is TGTGCCAGCAGAGTCGGGTCCGGGGAGCTGTTTTTT. The V call is TRBV2, the J call TRBJ2-2; D gene ambiguous. V gave up 6 bases and J gave up 6 bases, with 8 bases separating them. This CDR3 is 12 amino acids long. The germline CDR1 and CDR2 sequences are SNHLY and FYNNEI.

The rearrangement uses TRBV4-3 and TRBJ2-1; D remains ambiguous. The V end lost 1 base, the J end lost 0 bases, and 10 bases lay between the germline ends. Per the germline V gene, CDR1 is LGHNA and CDR2 is YSLEER. The CDR3 contains 16 residues. The CDR3 reads CASSQVGASSYNEQFF. The DNA for the CDR3 is TGCGCCAGCAGCCAAGTCGGAGCGAGCTCCTACAATGAGCAGTTCTTC.

The chain uses TRBV30 and TRBJ2-5; tentative D call: TRBD2 (6 bases). Near its end, the DNA agrees better with TRBJ2-7, so the J call may be wrong. The CDR3 totals 14 residues. Germline CDR1 is GTSNPN and CDR2 is SVGIG (reference sequence). This CDR3 reads CAWSVRGKSYEQYF. CDR3 in DNA: TGTGCCTGGAGTGTACGGGGGAAATCCTACGAGCAGTACTTC.